This TCR beta chain originates from a study of graft-versus-host responses after intestinal transplantation. About the research overall: Each patient got anti-thymocyte globulin induction, then tacrolimus and steroids for approximately 3 years. General observations from the study: Some GvH clones appeared in ileal mucosa or blood before recipient bone marrow. With peak circulating GvH clone levels came an association with early post-transplant HvG declines.

The CDR3 sequence is 13 residues long. The V end lost 0 bases, the J end lost 3 bases, and 7 bases lay between the germline ends. Germline V lookup: CDR1 SGDLS, CDR2 YYNGEE. This clone has just one count. The target antigen is unknown. Generated by immunoSEQ multiplex PCR, the TCRdb table keeps only in-frame clones and is missing some. The profile covers about 26,000 clones, with roughly 80% appearing a single time and 0.65% to 0.9% taken by the ten largest. The input for sequencing was unstimulated CD4+ T cells sorted from spleen or lymph node cells, taken before intestinal transplant. The TCR sequence derives from a human donor who received an intestinal transplant. The chain couples TRBV9 to TRBJ2-7; D is undetermined. CDR3 sequence: CASSVAEYYEQYF. The CDR3 bases are TGTGCCAGCAGCGTAGCCGAGTACTACGAGCAGTACTTC. Together with reference TRBV9 and TRBJ2-7, the CDR3 gives the full variable domain: DSGVTQTPKHLITATGQRVTLRCSPRSGDLSVYWYQQSLDQGLQFLIQYYNGEERAKGNILERFSAQQFPDLHSELNLSSLELGDSALYFCASSVAEYYEQYFGPGTRLTVT.